The following is a T cell receptor (beta chain) sequence with its context. Its specificity is unknown. A read error may account for a junction end that differs from germline. Naive CD8 populations comprised CD45RO-negative cells positively selected for CCR7, excluding terminally differentiated effector memory CD45RA+ cells. This sample is drawn from a study of shared clonotypes between healthy human individuals. Study-wide results and caveats: Relative to their counterparts shared across all four donors, non-shared clonotypes exhibited diminished generation probabilities. Shared clonotypes: 4.5% to 6.5% naive CD4, 3% to 3.5% naive CD8, around 2.2% memory CD4, under 0.45% memory CD8. What naive subsets generally showed was a larger estimated richness than memory subsets showed.

The CDR3 extends over 15 amino acids. Germline values: CDR1 SNHLY, CDR2 FYNNEI. Assay execution proceeded at the deep level. The protocol was immunoSEQ multiplex PCR, while the TCRdb copy is restricted to in-frame clones and leaves out a portion. The sample lists about 2.2 million clones, approximately 92% occurring once. This TCR derives from a man aged 18 to 29 in good health. Some clones in this sample may be carry-over from other donors' samples. The chain uses TRBV2 and TRBJ2-2, with D hard to call. Sequenced sample: naive CD8+ T cells from PBMCs. CDR3 loop: CASSDGLVATGELFF. DNA for the CDR3: TGTGCCAGCAGTGATGGGCTAGTGGCTACCGGTGAGCTGTTTTTT.